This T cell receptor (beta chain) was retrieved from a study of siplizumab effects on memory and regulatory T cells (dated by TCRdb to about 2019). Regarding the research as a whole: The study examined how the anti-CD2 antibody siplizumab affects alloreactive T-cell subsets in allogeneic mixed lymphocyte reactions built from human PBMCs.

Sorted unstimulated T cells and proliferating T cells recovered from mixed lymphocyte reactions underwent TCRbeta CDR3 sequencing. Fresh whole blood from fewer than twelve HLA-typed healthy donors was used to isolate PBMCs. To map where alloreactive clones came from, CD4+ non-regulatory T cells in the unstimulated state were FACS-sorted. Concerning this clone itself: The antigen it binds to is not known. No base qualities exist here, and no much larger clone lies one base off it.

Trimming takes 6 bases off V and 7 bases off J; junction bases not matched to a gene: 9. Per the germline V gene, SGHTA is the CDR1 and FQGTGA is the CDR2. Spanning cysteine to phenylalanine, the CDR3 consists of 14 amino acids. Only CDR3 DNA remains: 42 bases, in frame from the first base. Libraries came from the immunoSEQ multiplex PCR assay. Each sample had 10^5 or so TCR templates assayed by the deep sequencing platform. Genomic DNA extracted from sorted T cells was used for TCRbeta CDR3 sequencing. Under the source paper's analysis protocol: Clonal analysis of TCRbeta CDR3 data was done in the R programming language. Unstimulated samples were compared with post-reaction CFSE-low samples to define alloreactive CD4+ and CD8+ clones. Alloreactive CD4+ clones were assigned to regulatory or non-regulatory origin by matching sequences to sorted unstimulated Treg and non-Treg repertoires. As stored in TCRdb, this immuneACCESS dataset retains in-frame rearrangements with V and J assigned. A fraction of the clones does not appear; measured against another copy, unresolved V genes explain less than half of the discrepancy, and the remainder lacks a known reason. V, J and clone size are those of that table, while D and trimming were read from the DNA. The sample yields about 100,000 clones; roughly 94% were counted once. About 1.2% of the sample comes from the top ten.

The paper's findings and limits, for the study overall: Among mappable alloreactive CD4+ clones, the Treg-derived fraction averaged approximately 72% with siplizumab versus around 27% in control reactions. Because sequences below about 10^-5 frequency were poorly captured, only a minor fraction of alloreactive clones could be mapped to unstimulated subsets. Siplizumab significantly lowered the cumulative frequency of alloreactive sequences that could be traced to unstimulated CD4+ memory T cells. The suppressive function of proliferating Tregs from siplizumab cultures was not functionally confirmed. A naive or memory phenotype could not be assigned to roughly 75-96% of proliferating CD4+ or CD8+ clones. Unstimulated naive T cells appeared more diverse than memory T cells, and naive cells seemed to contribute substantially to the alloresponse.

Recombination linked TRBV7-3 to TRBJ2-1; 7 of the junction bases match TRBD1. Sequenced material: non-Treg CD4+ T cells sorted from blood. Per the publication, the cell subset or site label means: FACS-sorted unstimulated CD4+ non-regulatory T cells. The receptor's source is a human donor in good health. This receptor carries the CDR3 CASSPGQPENEQFF. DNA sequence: TGTGCCAGCAGTCCGGGACAGCCCGAGAATGAGCAGTTCTTC.